The 3 T cell receptor beta chains given below trace back to one sample, sequenced in a study of identical twins. MiXCR, applied by TCRdb to the 5' RACE reads, yields one record per CDR3 protein. The sample contains roughly 1,500,000 distinct CDR3 sequences, roughly 35% of which appear only once. Sequenced sample: cord blood. All receptors come from a newborn girl in good health.

This clonotype was seen a handful of times. The chain recombines TRBV2 with TRBJ2-3; the D is unclear. This CDR3 has 18 residues. Germline CDR1 SNHLY, CDR2 FYNNEI. The ends were cut back, 2 bases at V and 2 bases at J, with 20 bases in the middle. The CDR3 DNA sequence: TGTGCCAGCAGTGAATTGAACGGTAGCCTCTTCTCCACAGATACGCAGTATTTT. Protein product: CASSELNGSLFSTDTQYF.

V usage is TRBV20-1 and J usage is TRBJ2-7; possibly TRBD2 for D (5 bases). CDR1 is DFQATT, CDR2 SNEGSKA, per germline (reference sequence). The CDR3 has 12 amino acids. V was shortened by 3 bases and J by 4 bases, with 10 bases between the two germline ends. In DNA, the CDR3 is TGCAGTGCTAGTAGTGAGGGTTACGAGCAGTACTTC. Its translation is CSASSEGYEQYF.

This clonotype was seen many times. V is TRBV27 and J is TRBJ2-7; possibly TRBD2 for D (5 bases). Germline assignment: CDR1 MNHEY and CDR2 SMNVEV (reference sequence). The CDR3 totals 13 residues. V lost 2 bases and J lost 1, with 6 bases in between. CDR3 in amino acids: CASSLRRSYEQYF. CDR3 nucleotide sequence: TGTGCCAGCAGTTTAAGGAGGTCCTACGAGCAGTACTTC.